Listed below are T cell receptor beta chains from one sample, sequenced in a study of T cell repertoires in ileal Crohn's disease. Some clones are missing from TCRdb's copy, which holds only in-frame ones; the method was immunoSEQ multiplex PCR. There are 30,000 to 35,000 clones in the sample; about 80% occur only once, and 19% lies in the top ten. Sample: ileal tissue. All receptors derive from an adult with Crohn's disease. CDR3s include the opening cysteine and the closing phenylalanine or tryptophan. The order of the fields is V gene, J gene, D gene, clone size, CDR3 protein, CDR3 DNA. The D gene is left open where the match is weak. The size entry is marked missing in some rows and otherwise reads once, few, many or a size class.

v_call: TRBV5-4
j_call: TRBJ2-3
d_call: .
clone_size: .
cdr3_aa: CASSPSRGADTQYF
cdr3_nt: TGTGCCAGCAGTCCTTCCAGGGGGGCAGATACGCAGTATTTT

v_call: TRBV7-2
j_call: TRBJ1-6
d_call: .
clone_size: .
cdr3_aa: CASSFLGSSYNSPLHF
cdr3_nt: TGTGCCAGCAGCTTCTTAGGGAGCTCCTATAATTCACCCCTCCACTTT

v_call: TRBV9
j_call: TRBJ1-1
d_call: .
clone_size: .
cdr3_aa: CASSKDTQGTEAFF
cdr3_nt: TGTGCCAGCAGCAAGGATACGCAGGGAACTGAAGCTTTCTTT

v_call: TRBV5-1
j_call: TRBJ1-3
d_call: TRBD1
clone_size: .
cdr3_aa: CASSVDRGRGNTIYF
cdr3_nt: TGCGCCAGCAGCGTGGACAGGGGGCGAGGAAACACCATATATTTT

v_call: TRBV2
j_call: TRBJ2-3
d_call: TRBD2
clone_size: few
cdr3_aa: CASREGSPTDTQYF
cdr3_nt: TGTGCCAGCCGGGAGGGATCCCCCACAGATACGCAGTATTTT

v_call: TRBV27
j_call: TRBJ2-6
d_call: .
clone_size: once
cdr3_aa: CASSLSSGANVLTF
cdr3_nt: TGTGCCAGCAGTTTGAGCTCTGGGGCCAACGTCCTGACTTTC

v_call: TRBV6-1
j_call: TRBJ2-5
d_call: .
clone_size: .
cdr3_aa: CASSEDWRGPQETQYF
cdr3_nt: TGTGCCAGCAGTGAGGACTGGAGAGGCCCCCAAGAGACCCAGTACTTC

v_call: TRBV11-2
j_call: TRBJ2-2
d_call: TRBD2
clone_size: .
cdr3_aa: CASSLDRGGLAGFTGELFF
cdr3_nt: TGTGCCAGCAGCTTAGATAGGGGAGGACTAGCGGGGTTCACCGGGGAGCTGTTTTTT

v_call: TRBV25-1
j_call: TRBJ2-1
d_call: .
clone_size: .
cdr3_aa: CASSQAYRGWFF
cdr3_nt: TGTGCCAGCAGTCAAGCTTACCGCGGGTGGTTCTTC

v_call: TRBV5-1
j_call: TRBJ1-5
d_call: .
clone_size: .
cdr3_aa: CASSLSTDSNQPQHF
cdr3_nt: TGCGCCAGCAGCTTGTCCACAGATAGCAATCAGCCCCAGCATTTT

v_call: TRBV10-1
j_call: TRBJ1-2
d_call: .
clone_size: .
cdr3_aa: CASSDPGPTYGYTF
cdr3_nt: TGCGCCAGCAGTGATCCGGGTCCTACCTATGGCTACACCTTC

v_call: TRBV5-4
j_call: TRBJ2-1
d_call: .
clone_size: .
cdr3_aa: CASSLDRPNEQFF
cdr3_nt: TGTGCCAGCAGCTTGGACAGGCCCAATGAGCAGTTCTTC

v_call: TRBV5-4
j_call: TRBJ1-2
d_call: .
clone_size: once
cdr3_aa: CASTDRQRGNYGYTF
cdr3_nt: TGTGCCAGCACCGATCGGCAGCGAGGAAACTATGGCTACACCTTC

v_call: TRBV9
j_call: TRBJ1-1
d_call: .
clone_size: .
cdr3_aa: CASSVTTGGGAFF
cdr3_nt: TGTGCCAGCAGCGTGACGACCGGCGGGGGGGCTTTCTTT

v_call: TRBV5-1
j_call: TRBJ2-1
d_call: TRBD2
clone_size: .
cdr3_aa: CASSLALLAGVRDEQFF
cdr3_nt: TGCGCCAGCAGCTTGGCCTTACTAGCGGGAGTCAGAGATGAGCAGTTCTTC

v_call: TRBV15
j_call: TRBJ2-6
d_call: .
clone_size: .
cdr3_aa: CATSRGSGAGANVLTF
cdr3_nt: TGTGCCACCAGCAGAGGCTCGGGAGCTGGGGCCAACGTCCTGACTTTC

v_call: TRBV5-1
j_call: TRBJ1-3
d_call: .
clone_size: .
cdr3_aa: CASSPLQGPGGNTIYF
cdr3_nt: TGCGCCAGCAGCCCATTACAGGGTCCCGGCGGAAACACCATATATTTT

v_call: TRBV5-1
j_call: TRBJ2-2
d_call: .
clone_size: .
cdr3_aa: CASSLGQVGNTGELFF
cdr3_nt: TGCGCCAGCAGCTTGGGACAGGTGGGAAACACCGGGGAGCTGTTTTTT

v_call: TRBV7-8
j_call: TRBJ2-3
d_call: TRBD1
clone_size: .
cdr3_aa: CASSADRAYTQYF
cdr3_nt: TGTGCCAGCAGCGCGGACAGGGCCTATACGCAGTATTTT

v_call: TRBV2
j_call: TRBJ2-6
d_call: TRBD1
clone_size: .
cdr3_aa: CASRFTGAGANVLTF
cdr3_nt: TGTGCCAGCAGATTTACAGGGGCTGGGGCCAACGTCCTGACTTTC

v_call: TRBV7-7
j_call: TRBJ2-7
d_call: TRBD2
clone_size: few
cdr3_aa: CASSRPPSGPYEQYF
cdr3_nt: TGTGCCAGCAGCCGACCCCCTAGCGGTCCCTACGAGCAGTACTTC

v_call: TRBV5-4
j_call: TRBJ2-3
d_call: TRBD2
clone_size: .
cdr3_aa: CASSASSGSFSTDTQYF
cdr3_nt: TGTGCCAGCAGCGCCTCTAGCGGGAGCTTTTCCACAGATACGCAGTATTTT

v_call: TRBV7-3
j_call: TRBJ1-1
d_call: .
clone_size: .
cdr3_aa: CASSLDISNTEAFF
cdr3_nt: TGTGCCAGCAGCCTGGACATCTCGAACACTGAAGCTTTCTTT

v_call: TRBV2
j_call: TRBJ2-5
d_call: TRBD2
clone_size: few
cdr3_aa: CASSFGSGGETQYF
cdr3_nt: TGTGCCAGCAGTTTCGGTAGCGGGGGGGAGACCCAGTACTTC

v_call: TRBV7-6
j_call: TRBJ2-1
d_call: TRBD2
clone_size: .
cdr3_aa: CASSSVAGVRDNEQFF
cdr3_nt: TGTGCCAGCAGCTCTGTAGCGGGAGTCAGGGACAATGAGCAGTTCTTC

v_call: TRBV6-1
j_call: TRBJ1-5
d_call: .
clone_size: once
cdr3_aa: CATREGRQPQHF
cdr3_nt: TGTGCCACCCGGGAGGGGCGGCAGCCCCAGCATTTT

v_call: TRBV27
j_call: TRBJ1-1
d_call: .
clone_size: few
cdr3_aa: CASSLSQGFALNTEAFF
cdr3_nt: TGTGCCAGCAGTTTATCCCAGGGGTTCGCGTTGAACACTGAAGCTTTCTTT

v_call: TRBV5-1
j_call: TRBJ1-1
d_call: .
clone_size: once
cdr3_aa: CASSSDPAGRAFF
cdr3_nt: TGCGCCAGCAGCTCCGACCCGGCAGGGAGGGCTTTCTTT

v_call: TRBV6-5
j_call: TRBJ2-7
d_call: TRBD1
clone_size: .
cdr3_aa: CASSRGGQGAREQYF
cdr3_nt: TGTGCCAGCAGTCGCGGGGGACAGGGGGCGCGGGAGCAGTACTTC

v_call: TRBV18
j_call: TRBJ2-3
d_call: .
clone_size: .
cdr3_aa: CASSPHLQGSTDTQYF
cdr3_nt: TGTGCCAGCTCACCACACTTACAGGGCAGCACAGATACGCAGTATTTT

v_call: TRBV5-8
j_call: TRBJ2-1
d_call: TRBD1
clone_size: .
cdr3_aa: CASSPGTGFVNEQFF
cdr3_nt: TGTGCCAGCAGCCCCGGGACAGGGTTCGTCAATGAGCAGTTCTTC

v_call: TRBV19
j_call: TRBJ2-7
d_call: .
clone_size: .
cdr3_aa: CASSIASLGSYEQYF
cdr3_nt: TGTGCCAGTAGTATCGCCAGTCTCGGGTCCTACGAGCAGTACTTC

v_call: TRBV6-5
j_call: TRBJ1-5
d_call: .
clone_size: .
cdr3_aa: CASSSSGGGSDQPQHF
cdr3_nt: TGTGCCAGCAGTTCCTCGGGGGGGGGTTCCGATCAGCCCCAGCATTTT

v_call: TRBV5-6
j_call: TRBJ2-6
d_call: .
clone_size: .
cdr3_aa: CASSLYFSLGSGANVLTF
cdr3_nt: TGTGCCAGCAGCTTATACTTTTCTCTCGGGTCTGGGGCCAACGTCCTGACTTTC

v_call: TRBV2
j_call: TRBJ2-3
d_call: .
clone_size: .
cdr3_aa: CASRRGVDTDTQYF
cdr3_nt: TGTGCCAGTAGAAGGGGCGTTGATACAGATACGCAGTATTTT

v_call: TRBV7-3
j_call: TRBJ2-3
d_call: .
clone_size: .
cdr3_aa: CASSLTGGVGTDTQYF
cdr3_nt: TGTGCCAGCAGCTTAACAGGGGGGGTAGGCACAGATACGCAGTATTTT

v_call: TRBV5-6
j_call: TRBJ1-4
d_call: TRBD1
clone_size: .
cdr3_aa: CASSLGRDRGDEKLFF
cdr3_nt: TGTGCCAGCAGCTTGGGTCGGGACAGGGGGGATGAAAAACTGTTTTTT

v_call: TRBV18
j_call: TRBJ2-7
d_call: .
clone_size: .
cdr3_aa: CASSPVSTPYEQYF
cdr3_nt: TGTGCCAGCTCACCAGTTAGTACCCCCTACGAGCAGTACTTC

v_call: TRBV28
j_call: TRBJ1-6
d_call: TRBD1
clone_size: .
cdr3_aa: CASSLTGVNSPLHF
cdr3_nt: TGTGCCAGCAGTTTGACAGGGGTTAATTCACCCCTCCACTTT

v_call: TRBV2
j_call: TRBJ2-3
d_call: .
clone_size: .
cdr3_aa: CASSRGVAFTDTQYF
cdr3_nt: TGTGCCAGCAGTCGAGGCGTGGCCTTTACAGATACGCAGTATTTT

v_call: TRBV7-2
j_call: TRBJ2-1
d_call: TRBD2
clone_size: .
cdr3_aa: CASSLGRLAGGLEYNEQFF
cdr3_nt: TGTGCCAGCAGCTTAGGTCGACTAGCGGGGGGGTTAGAGTACAATGAGCAGTTCTTC

v_call: TRBV4-2
j_call: TRBJ1-5
d_call: .
clone_size: .
cdr3_aa: CASSADSGIEPQHF
cdr3_nt: TGTGCCAGCAGCGCGGACTCGGGGATTGAGCCCCAGCATTTT

v_call: TRBV2
j_call: TRBJ2-5
d_call: TRBD2
clone_size: once
cdr3_aa: CASSESLAGVLETQYF
cdr3_nt: TGTGCCAGCAGTGAATCCCTAGCGGGAGTGCTAGAGACCCAGTACTTC

v_call: TRBV2
j_call: TRBJ2-7
d_call: .
clone_size: .
cdr3_aa: CASSVQRESEQYF
cdr3_nt: TGTGCCAGCAGTGTCCAACGGGAGAGCGAGCAGTACTTC

v_call: TRBV4-2
j_call: TRBJ2-7
d_call: .
clone_size: .
cdr3_aa: CASSRGRLYEQYF
cdr3_nt: TGTGCCAGCAGCCGCGGAAGACTCTACGAGCAGTACTTC

v_call: TRBV19
j_call: TRBJ1-4
d_call: TRBD1
clone_size: .
cdr3_aa: CASSAGTGGRTNEKLFF
cdr3_nt: TGTGCCAGTAGTGCCGGGACAGGGGGCCGCACTAATGAAAAACTGTTCTTT

v_call: TRBV7-9
j_call: TRBJ2-3
d_call: TRBD1
clone_size: .
cdr3_aa: CASSLTSGTGFTDTQYF
cdr3_nt: TGTGCCAGCAGCTTAACTTCCGGGACAGGATTCACAGATACGCAGTATTTT

v_call: TRBV2
j_call: TRBJ1-2
d_call: TRBD1
clone_size: once
cdr3_aa: CASSDRQGGGYTF
cdr3_nt: TGTGCCAGCAGCGATAGACAGGGCGGCGGCTACACCTTC

v_call: TRBV6-1
j_call: TRBJ1-3
d_call: .
clone_size: .
cdr3_aa: CATQGSAGNTIYF
cdr3_nt: TGTGCCACCCAGGGGTCAGCTGGAAACACCATATATTTT

v_call: TRBV5-4
j_call: TRBJ1-1
d_call: TRBD1
clone_size: .
cdr3_aa: CASSTGQGANTEAFF
cdr3_nt: TGTGCCAGCAGCACAGGACAGGGGGCGAACACTGAAGCTTTCTTT

v_call: TRBV11-2
j_call: TRBJ1-2
d_call: .
clone_size: .
cdr3_aa: CASSRTLGGGDGYTF
cdr3_nt: TGTGCCAGCAGCCGAACTCTAGGGGGGGGCGATGGCTACACCTTC